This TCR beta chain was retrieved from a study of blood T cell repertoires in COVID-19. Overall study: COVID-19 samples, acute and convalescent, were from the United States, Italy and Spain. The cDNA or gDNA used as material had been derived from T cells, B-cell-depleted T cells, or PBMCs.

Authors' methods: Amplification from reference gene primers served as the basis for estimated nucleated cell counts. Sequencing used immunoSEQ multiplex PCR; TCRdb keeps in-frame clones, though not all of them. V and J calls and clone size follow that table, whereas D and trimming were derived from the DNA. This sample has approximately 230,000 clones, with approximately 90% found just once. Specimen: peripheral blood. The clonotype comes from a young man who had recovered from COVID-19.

CDR3 bases: TGTGCCAGCAGCCCGTATTTAGCGGGGGGAACCGGGGAGCTGTTTTTT. Translated, it gives CASSPYLAGGTGELFF. This sequence joins TRBV3-1 (or the pseudogene TRBV3-2) and TRBJ2-2, with 10 bases fitting TRBD2. In germline, CDR1 is LGHDT, CDR2 YNNKEL (reference sequence). The V gene end was trimmed by 4 bases and the J gene end by 5 bases; junction bases not matched to a gene: 7. This CDR3 comprises 16 residues.